These 25 T cell receptor beta chains came from one sample sequenced in a study of control samples from healthy donors and cancer patients. The repertoire was sequenced with immunoSEQ multiplex PCR; TCRdb's copy has only in-frame clones and lacks some. The sample gives under 140,000 clones, roughly 90% of which show up once; about 3.9% is in the top ten. Sequenced: PBMCs. Every receptor here comes from a woman in her sixties or seventies with lung cancer.

The chain couples TRBV14 to TRBJ1-6; maybe TRBD1 (6 bases). CDR1 is SGHDN, CDR2 FVKESK, per germline. This CDR3 contains 18 residues. V was cut by 0 bases and J by 5 bases, with 17 bases left in between. CDR3 in amino acids: CASSQEVPGGTHNSPLHF. The DNA of the CDR3 is TGTGCCAGCAGCCAAGAGGTGCCCGGCGGGACACATAATTCACCCCTCCACTTT.

V gene TRBV6-6 combines with J gene TRBJ1-4; D uncertain. This CDR3 has 14 amino acids. Trimming removed 7 bases at V and 0 bases at J, with 9 bases between. CDR1 is MNHNY, CDR2 SVGAGI, per germline (reference sequence). The CDR3 spells CASTLDATNEKLFF. CDR3 in DNA: TGTGCCAGCACCCTGGACGCAACTAATGAAAAACTGTTTTTT.

The rearrangement joins TRBV5-5 to TRBJ2-7, with D perhaps matching TRBD1 or TRBD2 (5 bases each). Germline V CDR1 and CDR2: SGHKS, YYEKEE (reference sequence). Deletions cut 2 bases from V and 6 bases from J, with 12 bases between. The CDR3 runs to 13 residues. The CDR3 DNA reads as TGTGCCAGCAGCTTCGGACCTGGGGGCGAGCAGTACTTC. Residues: CASSFGPGGEQYF.

The rearrangement links TRBV27 to TRBJ1-5; 8 bases line up with TRBD1. The CDR3 covers 15 residues. Germline CDR1 reads MNHEY; CDR2 reads SMNVEV (reference sequence). V lost 4 bases to trimming and J lost 4 bases; unmatched junction nucleotides: 6. The CDR3 sequence: CASSSGTGTNQPQHF. In DNA, the CDR3 is TGTGCCAGCAGTTCCGGGACAGGAACGAATCAGCCCCAGCATTTT.

This sequence joins TRBV12-3 or TRBV12-4 and TRBJ1-2, with D perhaps TRBD1 (5 bases). There are 12 residues in the CDR3. V lost 6 bases to trimming and J lost 6 bases, with 11 bases between them. The CDR3 nucleotides read TGTGCCAGCAGGCAGGGATTCGATGGCTACACCTTC. Protein sequence: CASRQGFDGYTF.

This chain links TRBV11-2 with TRBJ1-3; TRBD1 is a possible D gene (5 bases). V dropped 1 base and J dropped 3 bases, with 10 bases sitting between them. The V gene's germline CDR1 is SGHAT and CDR2 FQNNGV. This CDR3 contains 15 residues. In DNA form, the CDR3 reads TGTGCCAGCAGCTTAGCCGGCAGGGTTGGAAACACCATATATTTT. This translates into CASSLAGRVGNTIYF. The full variable domain, completed using reference TRBV11-2 and TRBJ1-3, is EAGVAQSPRYKIIEKRQSVAFWCNPISGHATLYWYQQILGQGPKLLIQFQNNGVVDDSQLPKDRFSAERLKGVDSTLKIQPAKLEDSAVYLCASSLAGRVGNTIYFGEGSWLTVV.

This chain joins TRBV1 and TRBJ1-1; TRBD1, the table's D call, lacks a check against the DNA. TRBV1 is noted as a pseudogene. This CDR3 region has 17 residues. The CDR3 protein is CTSSLQGQGFLNTEAFF. For the CDR3, the DNA is TGCACCAGCAGCCTACAGGGACAGGGCTTTTTGAACACTGAAGCTTTCTTT.

The V call is TRBV7-8, the J call TRBJ2-6; possibly TRBD1 for D (5 bases). Germline V gene lookup returns CDR1 SGHVS and CDR2 FQNEAQ. The CDR3 is made up of 16 amino acids. The ends were cut back, 5 bases at V and 0 bases at J, with 11 bases in the middle. This CDR3 is CASSGSGFSGANVLTF. CDR3 in DNA: TGTGCCAGCAGCGGATCAGGGTTCTCTGGGGCCAACGTCCTGACTTTC.

The chain is built from TRBV5-1 and TRBJ2-5, with D possibly being TRBD2 (5 bases). CDR3 length equals 15 residues. V was clipped by 10 bases and J by 5 bases, with 24 bases between them. Germline lookup yields CDR1 SGHRS and CDR2 YFSETQ. The CDR3: CAPTPAAPLGETQYF. The CDR3 DNA sequence: TGCGCCCCGACCCCAGCGGCCCCCTTGGGGGAGACCCAGTACTTC.

V is TRBV27 and J is TRBJ1-3, with 8 positions matching TRBD1. The CDR3 is 16 amino acids. In germline, CDR1 is MNHEY, CDR2 SMNVEV (reference sequence). The ends lost 3 bases at V and 4 bases at J; junction bases unmatched: 8. This chain's CDR3 is CASSFAGGVGGNTIYF. CDR3 bases: TGTGCCAGCAGTTTCGCAGGGGGCGTGGGAGGAAACACCATATATTTT.

V gene TRBV30 combines with J gene TRBJ2-7; a weak D match, TRBD1 (6 bases). Germline values: CDR1 GTSNPN, CDR2 SVGIG (reference sequence). CDR3 length: 13 residues. Trimming removed 3 bases at V and 0 bases at J, with 9 bases between. Here the CDR3 reads CAWSRDTSYEQYF. CDR3 in DNA: TGTGCCTGGAGCCGGGACACCTCCTACGAGCAGTACTTC.

This rearrangement joins TRBV10-3 to TRBJ1-6; the match to TRBD1 covers 8 bases. Germline lookup yields CDR1 ENHRY and CDR2 SYGVKD. This CDR3 is built from 17 residues. Trimming at V came to 2 bases and at J to 7 bases, leaving 10 bases not matched to a gene. The CDR3 region is CAISENESGTGNSPLHF. The CDR3 DNA is TGTGCCATCAGTGAGAACGAGTCCGGGACAGGCAATTCACCCCTCCACTTT.

This clone was seen only a few times. The genes are TRBV28 and TRBJ1-2, with 7 bases matching TRBD1. V dropped 4 bases and J dropped 7; count of bases not matched to a gene: 6. The CDR3 covers 13 residues. Germline assignment: CDR1 MDHEN and CDR2 SYDVKM. CDR3 residues: CASSSGTASGYTF. The CDR3 coding sequence is TGTGCCAGCAGTTCCGGGACAGCAAGTGGCTACACCTTC.

This chain uses TRBV5-1 with TRBJ2-1; 12 bases align to TRBD1. J gave up 6 bases and V 6 bases, and 7 bases lay outside the gene matches. This CDR3 is 15 amino acids long. From germline, CDR1 is SGHRS and CDR2 YFSETQ. CDR3 residues: CASKPGTGGFNEQFF. CDR3 nucleotide sequence: TGCGCCAGCAAGCCCGGGACAGGGGGCTTCAATGAGCAGTTCTTC. The full variable domain, rest sourced from reference TRBV5-1 and TRBJ2-1, is KAGVTQTPRYLIKTRGQQVTLSCSPISGHRSVSWYQQTPGQGLQFLFEYFSETQRNKGNFPGRFSGRQFSNSRSEMNVSTLELGDSALYLCASKPGTGGFNEQFFGPGTRLTVL.

This chain joins TRBV11-2 and TRBJ1-2, with a possible D match to TRBD1 (6 bases). V was cut by 4 bases and J by 2 bases, with 8 bases left in between. The CDR3 runs 13 residues. Germline V CDR1 and CDR2: SGHAT, FQNNGV. The CDR3 coding sequence is TGTGCCAGCAGCTCTACAGGGAACTATGGCTACACCTTC. Translation: CASSSTGNYGYTF.

The rearrangement joins TRBV25-1 to TRBJ1-4; D unresolved. Germline assignment: CDR1 MGHDK and CDR2 SYGVNS. Trimming left V 7 bases short and J 6 bases short, with 21 bases between. The CDR3 runs to 16 residues. This CDR3 reads CASMSSLHAGYEKLFF. The CDR3 DNA reads TGTGCCAGCATGTCCTCTCTGCACGCCGGCTATGAAAAACTGTTTTTT.

The J gene is TRBJ1-2, the V gene TRBV4-2; tentatively, D is TRBD1 (6 bases). Trimming shortened V by 3 bases and J by 8 bases, and 13 bases separated the two germline ends. The CDR3 has 13 amino acids. Germline V gives CDR1 LGHNA, CDR2 YNFKEQ. CDR3 amino acids: CASSHNVGGGYTF. The CDR3 DNA reads TGTGCCAGCAGCCATAACGTAGGGGGAGGCTACACCTTC.

The V and J genes are TRBV6-5 and TRBJ2-3; a possible D gene is TRBD1 (6 bases). V shed 6 bases and J shed 5 bases, with 15 bases lying between them. Germline CDR1 reads MNHEY; CDR2 reads SVGAGI. The CDR3 totals 14 residues. In DNA form, the CDR3 reads TGTGCCAGCAGGACCGAGGGGGTTGTAGATACGCAGTATTTT. Amino acids: CASRTEGVVDTQYF.

This chain links TRBV28 with TRBJ2-2; 9 nucleotides agree with TRBD1. J was trimmed by 0 bases and V by 2 bases; bases with no gene match: 7. The germline CDR1 and CDR2 sequences are MDHEN and SYDVKM. The CDR3 length is 18 residues. The CDR3, as DNA: TGTGCCAGCAGTTTACCCCCGGGACAGGGCCCGAACACCGGGGAGCTGTTTTTT. As protein: CASSLPPGQGPNTGELFF. Supplemented by reference TRBV28 and TRBJ2-2, the full variable domain reads DVKVTQSSRYLVKRTGEKVFLECVQDMDHENMFWYRQDPGLGLRLIYFSYDVKMKEKGDIPEGYSVSREKKERFSLILESASTNQTSMYLCASSLPPGQGPNTGELFFGEGSRLTVL.

This clone was counted once. The chain uses TRBV9 and TRBJ1-6; a possible D gene is TRBD1 (6 bases). The length of the CDR3 is 16 residues. Germline V CDR1 and CDR2: SGDLS, YYNGEE. Trimming removed 3 bases from V and 7 bases from J, with 17 bases in between. In DNA, the CDR3 is TGTGCCAGCAGCGCACCGCCGGGGGCCGGGAATTCACCCCTCCACTTT. Translating gives CASSAPPGAGNSPLHF.

The J gene is TRBJ2-1, the V gene TRBV4-2; the match to TRBD2 covers 12 bases. The CDR3 is made up of 19 amino acids. The ends lost 6 bases at V and 6 bases at J; junction bases unmatched: 18. Germline V gene data show CDR1 as LGHNA and CDR2 as YNFKEQ. The DNA for the CDR3 is TGTGCCAGCAGGGGAGCGGCTAGCGGGAGGGTAGACCGTACCAATGAGCAGTTCTTC. Encoded protein: CASRGAASGRVDRTNEQFF.

This chain links TRBV5-4 with TRBJ1-2, with TRBD1 matching 9 bases. The length of the CDR3 is 14 residues. Germline V gene lookup returns CDR1 SGHNT and CDR2 YYREEE (reference sequence). V lost 4 bases to trimming and J lost 2 bases; unmatched junction nucleotides: 3. CDR3 sequence: CASSIQGANYGYTF. For the CDR3, the DNA is TGTGCCAGCAGCATACAGGGGGCCAACTATGGCTACACCTTC.

The chain recombines TRBV5-6 with TRBJ1-2; 9 positions match TRBD1. V shed 4 bases and J 1 base; nucleotides not matched to a gene: 5. Looked up from germline, CDR1 is SGHDT and CDR2 is YYEEEE. This CDR3 is built from 15 residues. The CDR3 loop is CASSTGQGINYGYTF. The CDR3, as DNA: TGTGCCAGCAGCACCGGACAGGGGATTAACTATGGCTACACCTTC. Full variable domain (rest looked up from reference TRBV5-6 and TRBJ1-2): DAGVTQSPTHLIKTRGQQVTLRCSPKSGHDTVSWYQQALGQGPQFIFQYYEEEERQRGNFPDRFSGHQFPNYSSELNVNALLLGDSALYLCASSTGQGINYGYTFGSGTRLTVV.

J is TRBJ2-3 and V is TRBV7-9; D is undetermined. The CDR3 is 13 residues long. Germline CDR1 SEHNR, CDR2 FQNEAQ (reference sequence). Trimming cost V 2 bases and J 0 bases, with 3 bases left between them. CDR3 in DNA: TGTGCCAGCAGCTTATGGAGCACAGATACGCAGTATTTT. It translates to CASSLWSTDTQYF.

The chain couples TRBV12-3 or TRBV12-4 to TRBJ1-1, with D tentatively TRBD1 (6 bases). The V gene lost 5 bases and the J gene lost 6 bases, with 13 bases spanning the gap. This CDR3 is 13 amino acids long. CDR3 amino acids: CASSLGGNAEAFF. The CDR3 DNA sequence: TGTGCCAGCAGTCTAGGGGGAAACGCTGAAGCTTTCTTT.